This T cell receptor beta chain was retrieved from a study of blood T cell repertoires in COVID-19. Across the study: Spain, Italy and the United States supplied samples that represented acute and convalescent COVID-19. Sources were T cells, B-cell-depleted T cells, or PBMCs; the material itself was cDNA or gDNA.

Per the germline V gene, CDR1 is SNHLY and CDR2 is FYNNEI. Trimming shortened V by 3 bases and J by 2 bases, and 10 bases separated the two germline ends. This CDR3 comprises 14 residues. Source study methods: Amplification of reference gene primers was used by the study to estimate nucleated cell counts. Using immunoSEQ multiplex PCR, the repertoire was profiled, and TCRdb retains in-frame clones only, with some absent. V and J calls and clone size are those listed in that table; D and trimming were worked out from the DNA. This table has some 140,000 clones, 70% to 85% appearing once. The specimen sequenced was peripheral blood. The TCR was taken from a man in his 60s with acute or convalescent COVID-19. The chain is built from TRBV2 and TRBJ2-5; a weak D match, TRBD1 (5 bases). For the CDR3, the DNA is TGTGCCAGCAGTGATCAGGGCCCTCAAGAGACCCAGTACTTC. Residues: CASSDQGPQETQYF.